Each of the 17 T cell receptor beta chains below was sequenced from the same sample in a study of siplizumab effects on memory and regulatory T cells. Cells from the mixed lymphocyte reaction were cocultured for 6 to 7 days at 37°C. Clones were read by immunoSEQ multiplex PCR, and TCRdb kept only the in-frame ones, dropping some. The table lists roughly 5,300 clones, 40% to 55% of them singletons. These receptors lack a known antigen. The material sequenced was CFSE-low (dividing) CD8+ T cells sorted from an allogeneic mixed lymphocyte reaction. The receptors stem from a human donor in good health; the cells came from an allogeneic mixed lymphocyte reaction. Some clones in this sample may be carry-over from other donors' samples.

V usage is TRBV4-1 and J usage is TRBJ1-2, with TRBD1 identical over 7 bases. V gave up 2 bases and J gave up 4 bases; unmatched junction bases: 10. CDR1 MGHRA and CDR2 YSYEKL come from the germline V gene. CDR3 length: 16 amino acids. For the CDR3, the DNA is TGCGCCAGCAGCCAAACCCCAGGGGACAGACCCTATGGCTACACCTTC. It specifies CASSQTPGDRPYGYTF.

This clone was observed a single time. This chain uses TRBV9 with TRBJ2-3; 7 nucleotides line up with TRBD2. Looked up from germline, CDR1 is SGDLS and CDR2 is YYNGEE. The V gene end was trimmed by 1 base and the J gene end by 0 bases; junction bases not matched to a gene: 5. This CDR3 contains 16 residues. CDR3 DNA sequence: TGTGCCAGCAGCGTATCGTCTAGCGGTAGCACAGATACGCAGTATTTT. Residues: CASSVSSSGSTDTQYF.

This clone was seen just once. The genes are TRBV13 and TRBJ2-5; tentatively, D is TRBD1 or TRBD2 (5 bases each). The CDR3 covers 12 residues. Germline loops: CDR1 PRHDT, CDR2 FYEKMQ (reference sequence). V was clipped by 4 bases and J by 10 bases, with 13 bases between them. CDR3 coding DNA: TGTGCCAGCAGCTACAGGTATCGGGACCAGTACTTC. Its protein is CASSYRYRDQYF.

This clone is deemed large. This rearrangement joins TRBV25-1 to TRBJ1-2; D is uncertain. V shed 5 bases and J shed 6 bases, with 4 bases lying between them. CDR3 size: 10 residues. The germline V gene encodes CDR1 MGHDK and CDR2 SYGVNS. The CDR3 sequence is CASSFNGYTF. The CDR3 DNA follows: TGTGCCAGCAGTTTCAATGGCTACACCTTC.

This clone was seen only a few times. The chain uses TRBV15 and TRBJ2-1, with 10 bases that match TRBD1. Germline V gene data show CDR1 as LNHNV and CDR2 as YYDKDF (reference sequence). With 1 base clipped from V and 8 bases from J, the junction kept 2 bases outside the gene matches. This CDR3 has 14 amino acids. The CDR3 region is CATSRGTGGHEQFF. As DNA, the CDR3 is TGTGCCACCAGCAGAGGGACAGGGGGTCATGAGCAGTTCTTC.

This clone was seen only a few times. For the CDR3, the DNA is TGTGCCAGCTCCAAAAGGTCCAGGGGGATATGGAAAGATACGCAGTATTTT. Encoded protein: CASSKRSRGIWKDTQYF. The chain combines TRBV21-1 with TRBJ2-3; the table calls TRBD1, which could not be checked here. TRBV21-1 is classified as a pseudogene. This CDR3 has 17 amino acids.

This clone turned up a few times. The chain uses TRBV20-1 and TRBJ1-1, with D uncertain. The CDR3 totals 8 residues. Germline CDR1 is DFQATT and CDR2 is SNEGSKA (reference sequence). Trimming left V 4 bases short and J 11 bases short, with 5 bases between. The CDR3 region has the DNA TGCAGTGCTAAAGGGGCTTTCTTT. The encoded protein is CSAKGAFF.

The rearrangement joins TRBV7-9 to TRBJ2-7, with D perhaps TRBD1 (5 bases). The CDR3 totals 14 residues. V lost 1 base and J lost 2, with 9 bases in between. The germline V gene has CDR1 SEHNR and CDR2 FQNEAQ (reference sequence). The CDR3 coding sequence is TGTGCCAGCAGCTTAGAGCTGACAGCCTACGAGCAGTACTTC. As protein: CASSLELTAYEQYF.

The genes are TRBV1 and TRBJ2-7; the DNA was not compared with TRBD1, the D call given in the table. TRBV1 is a recognized pseudogene. This CDR3 comprises 19 residues. The CDR3 DNA reads as TGCACCAGCAGCCAAGCGGCAACAGGCTACCCCTATTTTAACCACGAGCAGTACTTC. Its protein is CTSSQAATGYPYFNHEQYF.

This clone rates as medium-sized. V is TRBV7-9 and J is TRBJ2-7; no firm D call. The CDR3 runs 13 residues. The germline CDR1 and CDR2 sequences are SEHNR and FQNEAQ (reference sequence). Trimming stripped 4 bases from V and 2 bases from J, with 9 bases between. CDR3 region: CASSWTDAYEQYF. The CDR3 DNA sequence: TGTGCCAGCAGCTGGACCGATGCCTACGAGCAGTACTTC.

The J gene is TRBJ2-7, the V gene TRBV4-1, with 9 bases identical to TRBD1. V gave up 0 bases and J gave up 3 bases; unmatched junction bases: 21. The CDR3 is made up of 21 amino acids. The V gene's germline CDR1 is MGHRA and CDR2 YSYEKL. CDR3 nucleotide sequence: TGCGCCAGCAGCCAAGACCCTTCGCTACTCTTCGGACAGGGGACCTTCTACGAGCAGTACTTC. As protein: CASSQDPSLLFGQGTFYEQYF.

The rearrangement uses TRBV9 and TRBJ2-7, with D perhaps TRBD2 (6 bases). Per germline, CDR1 SGDLS and CDR2 YYNGEE. The CDR3 has 15 residues. The V end was cut by 4 bases, the J end by 2 bases, with 16 bases between. The CDR3 sequence is CASSPYVSGTYEQYF. The CDR3 DNA sequence: TGTGCCAGCAGCCCCTATGTTAGCGGAACCTACGAGCAGTACTTC.

The chain recombines TRBV6-1 with TRBJ2-5; 7 bases agree with TRBD2. With V trimmed by 3 bases and J by 5 bases, 15 bases remained unmatched. The germline V gene encodes CDR1 MNHNS and CDR2 SASEGT. The CDR3 length is 17 residues. CDR3 sequence (DNA): TGTGCCAGCAGTGACGGATGGGGGGGGTTTTCAGGGGAGACCCAGTACTTC. It is translated as CASSDGWGGFSGETQYF.

The rearrangement uses TRBV7-9 and TRBJ2-7, with no clear D. The germline V gene has CDR1 SEHNR and CDR2 FQNEAQ (reference sequence). Trimming left V 4 bases short and J 3 bases short, with 10 bases between. This CDR3 is built from 13 residues. CDR3 protein: CASSSGNYYEQYF. DNA for the CDR3: TGTGCCAGCAGCTCAGGCAACTACTACGAGCAGTACTTC. The full variable domain, with the rest looked up from reference TRBV7-9 and TRBJ2-7, is DTGVSQNPRHKITKRGQNVTFRCDPISEHNRLYWYRQTLGQGPEFLTYFQNEAQLEKSRLLSDRFSAERPKGSFSTLEIQRTEQGDSAMYLCASSSGNYYEQYFGPGTRLTVT.

As concerns this clone: Being one base from a much bigger clone, this may be a read error. The sample carries other DNA sequences with the same CDR3. The genes are TRBV19 and TRBJ1-2; 9 bases map to TRBD1. Germline CDR1 is LNHDA and CDR2 is SQIVND (reference sequence). This CDR3 comprises 13 residues. After removal of 9 bases from V and 5 bases from J, the junction contained 7 bases not matched to a gene. For the CDR3, the DNA is TGTGCCAGCTCGGGACAGGGAATATATGGCTACACCTTC. It translates to CASSGQGIYGYTF.

This clone was recorded a few times. The V gene is TRBV4-1, the J gene TRBJ2-7; D gene ambiguous. Between the trimmed V and J ends, which lost 1 base and 0 bases, there was a span of 7 bases. The CDR3 sequence is 14 residues long. Per the germline V gene, CDR1 is MGHRA and CDR2 is YSYEKL. CDR3 sequence (DNA): TGCGCCAGCAGCCAAGTGGAGAGCTCCTACGAGCAGTACTTC. Its translation: CASSQVESSYEQYF.

This clone was observed a handful of times. The rearrangement joins TRBV10-3 to TRBJ2-3, with D perhaps TRBD2 (5 bases). The germline V and J ends were trimmed by 5 bases and 2 bases, with 14 bases remaining between them. Germline CDR1 reads ENHRY; CDR2 reads SYGVKD. The CDR3 is made up of 15 amino acids. This CDR3 reads CAISLEGTYTDTQYF. The CDR3 nucleotides are TGTGCCATCAGTTTAGAGGGAACATACACAGATACGCAGTATTTT.